This TCR beta chain is from a study of blood T cell repertoires in COVID-19. The wider study: COVID-19 samples from acute and convalescent phases originated in the United States, Italy and Spain. Sample material is recorded as cDNA or gDNA derived from T cells, B-cell-depleted T cells, or PBMCs.

The junction had 3 bases not matched to a gene; V was cut back by 4 bases and J by 4 bases. CDR3 length: 15 amino acids. The V gene's germline CDR1 is MNHEY and CDR2 SMNVEV (reference sequence). The authors' processing: Using reference gene primer amplification, nucleated cell counts were estimated. The method was immunoSEQ multiplex PCR; TCRdb's version includes in-frame clones alone and lacks a portion of them. From that table come the V and J calls and clone size; the DNA was used to work out D and trimming. Among hundreds of thousands of clones listed, around nine tenths were seen once. Only one count was recorded for this clone.

The chain carries TRBV27 and TRBJ2-7, with TRBD2 identical over 14 bases. The sequenced sample consisted of peripheral blood. The TCR comes from a man younger than 35 with active or convalescent COVID-19. As DNA, the CDR3 is TGTGCCAGCAGTTGGGGGACTAGCGGGAGTTACGAGCAGTACTTC. Amino acid sequence: CASSWGTSGSYEQYF.